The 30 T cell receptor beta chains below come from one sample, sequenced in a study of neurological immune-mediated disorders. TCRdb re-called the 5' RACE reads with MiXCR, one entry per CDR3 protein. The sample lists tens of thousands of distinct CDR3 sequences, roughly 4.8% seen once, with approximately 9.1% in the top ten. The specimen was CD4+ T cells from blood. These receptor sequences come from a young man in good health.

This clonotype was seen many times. CDR3 in amino acids: CSAAYYGYTF. The CDR3 nucleotides are TGCAGTGCGGCATACTATGGCTACACCTTC. The chain links TRBV20-1 to TRBJ1-2, with D unclear. Germline V gene lookup returns CDR1 DFQATT and CDR2 SNEGSKA (reference sequence). CDR3 length: 10 residues. Trimming took 6 bases from V and 3 from J, leaving 5 bases between them.

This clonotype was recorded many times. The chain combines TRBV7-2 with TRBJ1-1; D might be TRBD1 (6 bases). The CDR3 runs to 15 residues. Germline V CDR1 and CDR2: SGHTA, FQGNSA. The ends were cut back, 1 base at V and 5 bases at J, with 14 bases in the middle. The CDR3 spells CASSLVLGGKTEAFF. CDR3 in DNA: TGTGCCAGCAGCTTAGTCTTGGGGGGCAAGACTGAAGCTTTCTTT.

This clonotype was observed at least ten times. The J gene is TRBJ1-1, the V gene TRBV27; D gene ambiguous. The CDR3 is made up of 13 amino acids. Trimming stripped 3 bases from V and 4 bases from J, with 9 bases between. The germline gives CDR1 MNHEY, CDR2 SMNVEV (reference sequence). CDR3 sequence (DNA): TGTGCCAGCAGTTTTAAGGAGCTCACTGAAGCTTTCTTT. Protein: CASSFKELTEAFF.

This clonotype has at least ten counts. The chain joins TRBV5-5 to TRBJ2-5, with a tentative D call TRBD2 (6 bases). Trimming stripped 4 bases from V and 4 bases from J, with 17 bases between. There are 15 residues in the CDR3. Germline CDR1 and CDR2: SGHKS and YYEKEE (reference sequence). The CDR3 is CASSPRGDSGETQYF. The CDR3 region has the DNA TGTGCCAGCAGCCCTCGAGGGGACTCCGGAGAGACCCAGTACTTC.

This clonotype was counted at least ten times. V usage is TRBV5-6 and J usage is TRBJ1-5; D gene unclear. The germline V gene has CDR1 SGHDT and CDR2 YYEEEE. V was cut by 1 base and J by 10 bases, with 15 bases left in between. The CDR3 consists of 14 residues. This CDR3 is CASSLYGFSGPQHF. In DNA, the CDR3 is TGTGCCAGCAGCTTGTACGGATTCAGTGGTCCCCAGCATTTT.

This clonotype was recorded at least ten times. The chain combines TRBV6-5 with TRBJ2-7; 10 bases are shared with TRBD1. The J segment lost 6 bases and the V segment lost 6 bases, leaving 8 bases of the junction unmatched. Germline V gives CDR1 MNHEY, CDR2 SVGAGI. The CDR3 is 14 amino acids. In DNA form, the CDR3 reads TGTGCCAGCAGATGGACAGGGGGGCCGGGCGAGCAGTACTTC. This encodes CASRWTGGPGEQYF.

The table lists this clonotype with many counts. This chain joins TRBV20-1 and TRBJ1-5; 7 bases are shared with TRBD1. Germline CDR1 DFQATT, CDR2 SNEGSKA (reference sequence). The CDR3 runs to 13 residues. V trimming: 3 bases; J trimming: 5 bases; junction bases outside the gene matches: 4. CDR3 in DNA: TGCAGTGCTAGTATGCAGGGGGATCAGCCCCAGCATTTT. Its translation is CSASMQGDQPQHF.

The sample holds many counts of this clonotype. The CDR3 nucleotides are TGTGCCAGCAGCCACACTAGCGGGGGGGGTGTGTACAATGAGCAGTTCTTC. The encoded protein is CASSHTSGGGVYNEQFF. V is TRBV12-3 or TRBV12-4 and J is TRBJ2-1; TRBD2 matches at 13 bases. V was pared by 6 bases and J by 4 bases, with 9 bases of the junction left unmatched. The CDR3 spans 17 residues.

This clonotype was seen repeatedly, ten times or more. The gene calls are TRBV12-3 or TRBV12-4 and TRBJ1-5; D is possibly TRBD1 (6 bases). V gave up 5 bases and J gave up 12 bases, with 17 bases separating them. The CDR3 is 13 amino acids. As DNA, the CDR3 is TGTGCCAGCAGTAGTTCGAGGGGGGGACTCCAGCATTTT. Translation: CASSSSRGGLQHF.

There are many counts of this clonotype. CDR3 sequence: CASSYSGRGGYTF. CDR3 DNA: TGTGCCAGCAGTTACTCGGGGAGAGGTGGCTACACCTTC. V usage is TRBV6-5 and J usage is TRBJ1-2; D is uncertain. V lost 0 bases and J lost 7, with 9 bases in between. Germline V gives CDR1 MNHEY, CDR2 SVGAGI. The CDR3 sequence is 13 residues long.

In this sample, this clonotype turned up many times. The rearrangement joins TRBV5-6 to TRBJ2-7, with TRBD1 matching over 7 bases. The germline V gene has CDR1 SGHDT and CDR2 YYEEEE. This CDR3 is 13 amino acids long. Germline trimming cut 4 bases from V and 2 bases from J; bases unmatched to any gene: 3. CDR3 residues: CASSVTGTYEQYF. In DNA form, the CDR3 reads TGTGCCAGCAGCGTGACAGGGACCTACGAGCAGTACTTC.

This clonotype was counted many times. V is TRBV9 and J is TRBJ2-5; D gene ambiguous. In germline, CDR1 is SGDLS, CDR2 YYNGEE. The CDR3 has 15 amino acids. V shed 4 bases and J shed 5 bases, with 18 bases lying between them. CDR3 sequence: CASSPQRGLGETQYF. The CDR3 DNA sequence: TGTGCCAGCAGCCCCCAACGTGGGCTCGGGGAGACCCAGTACTTC.

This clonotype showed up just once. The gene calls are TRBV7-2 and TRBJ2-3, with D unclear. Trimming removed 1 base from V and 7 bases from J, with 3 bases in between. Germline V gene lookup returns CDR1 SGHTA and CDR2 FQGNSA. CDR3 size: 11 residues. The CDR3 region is CASSLDHTQYF. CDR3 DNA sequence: TGTGCCAGCAGCTTAGACCATACGCAGTATTTT.

The CDR3 spells CSAADRNYGYTF. The DNA for the CDR3 is TGCAGTGCTGCGGACAGGAACTATGGCTACACCTTC. The chain employs TRBV20-1 and TRBJ1-2; 7 bases are a match to TRBD1. V dropped 5 bases and J dropped 2; count of bases not matched to a gene: 2. The germline CDR1 and CDR2 sequences are DFQATT and SNEGSKA (reference sequence). The CDR3 loop spans 12 amino acids.

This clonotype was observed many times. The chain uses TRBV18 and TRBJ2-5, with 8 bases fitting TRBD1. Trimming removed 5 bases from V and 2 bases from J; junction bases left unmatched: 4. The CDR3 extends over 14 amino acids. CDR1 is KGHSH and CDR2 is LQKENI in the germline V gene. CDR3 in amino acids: CASSEGQAQETQYF. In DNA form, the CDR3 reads TGTGCCAGCTCAGAGGGACAGGCACAAGAGACCCAGTACTTC.

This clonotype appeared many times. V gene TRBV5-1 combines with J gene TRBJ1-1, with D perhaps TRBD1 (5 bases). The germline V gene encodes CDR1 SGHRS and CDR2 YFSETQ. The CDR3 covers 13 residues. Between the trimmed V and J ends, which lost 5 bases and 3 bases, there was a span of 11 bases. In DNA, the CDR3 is TGCGCCAGCAGGATGCAGGGAGACACTGAAGCTTTCTTT. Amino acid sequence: CASRMQGDTEAFF.

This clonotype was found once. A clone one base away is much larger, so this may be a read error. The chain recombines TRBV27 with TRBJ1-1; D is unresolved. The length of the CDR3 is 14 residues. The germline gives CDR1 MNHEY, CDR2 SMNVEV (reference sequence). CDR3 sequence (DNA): TGTGTCAGCCCCCGGGGAGGGAAGAACACTGAAGCTTTCTTT. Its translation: CVSPRGGKNTEAFF.

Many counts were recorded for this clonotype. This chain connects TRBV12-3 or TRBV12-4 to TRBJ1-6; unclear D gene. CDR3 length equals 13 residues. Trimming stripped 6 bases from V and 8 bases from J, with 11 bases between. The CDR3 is CASRPGSDSPLHF. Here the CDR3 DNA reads TGTGCCAGCAGGCCGGGATCTGATTCACCCCTCCACTTT.

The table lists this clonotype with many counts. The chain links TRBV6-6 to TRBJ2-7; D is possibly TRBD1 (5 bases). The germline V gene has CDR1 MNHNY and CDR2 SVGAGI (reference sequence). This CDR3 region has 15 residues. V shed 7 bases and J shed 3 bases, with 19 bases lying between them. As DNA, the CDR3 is TGTGCCAGCATGGGGCGGCTGGGTGGTTACTACGAGCAGTACTTC. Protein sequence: CASMGRLGGYYEQYF.

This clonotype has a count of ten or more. In DNA, the CDR3 is TGCAGTGCCCCCAAGGCCGCGGGGGCGAAAGAGACCCAGTACTTC. As protein: CSAPKAAGAKETQYF. The V gene is TRBV20-1, the J gene TRBJ2-5; D is perhaps TRBD2 (7 bases). Trimming cost V 6 bases and J 3 bases, with 20 bases left between them. CDR3 length: 15 amino acids. Germline CDR1 is DFQATT and CDR2 is SNEGSKA (reference sequence).

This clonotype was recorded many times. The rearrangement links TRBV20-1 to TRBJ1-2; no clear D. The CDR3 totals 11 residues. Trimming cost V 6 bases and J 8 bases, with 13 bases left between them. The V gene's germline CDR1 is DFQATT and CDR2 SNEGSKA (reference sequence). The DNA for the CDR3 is TGCAGTGCAAAGCGGTTTGGAGGCTACACCTTC. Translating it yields CSAKRFGGYTF.

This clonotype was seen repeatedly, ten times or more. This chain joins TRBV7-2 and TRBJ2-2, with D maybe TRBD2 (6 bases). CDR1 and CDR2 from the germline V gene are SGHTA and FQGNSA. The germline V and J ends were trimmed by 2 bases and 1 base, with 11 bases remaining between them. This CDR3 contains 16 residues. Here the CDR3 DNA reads TGTGCCAGCAGCTTACGGGCGGGGTGGAACACCGGGGAGCTGTTTTTT. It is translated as CASSLRAGWNTGELFF. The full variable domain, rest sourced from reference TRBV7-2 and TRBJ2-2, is GAGVSQSPSNKVTEKGKDVELRCDPISGHTALYWYRQSLGQGLEFLIYFQGNSAPDKSGLPSDRFSAERTGGSVSTLTIQRTQQEDSAVYLCASSLRAGWNTGELFFGEGSRLTVL.

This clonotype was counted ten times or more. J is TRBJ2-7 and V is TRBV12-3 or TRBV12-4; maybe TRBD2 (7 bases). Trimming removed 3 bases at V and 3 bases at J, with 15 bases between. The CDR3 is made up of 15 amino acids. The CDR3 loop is CASSLGGAGLYEQYF. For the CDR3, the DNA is TGTGCCAGCAGTTTGGGGGGGGCGGGTCTCTACGAGCAGTACTTC.

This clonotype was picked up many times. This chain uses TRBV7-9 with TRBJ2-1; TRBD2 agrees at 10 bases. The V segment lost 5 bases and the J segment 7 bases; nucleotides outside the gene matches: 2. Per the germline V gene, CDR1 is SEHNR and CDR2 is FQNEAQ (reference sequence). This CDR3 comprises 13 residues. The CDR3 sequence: CASSLLAGNEQFF. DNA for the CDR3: TGTGCCAGCAGCCTACTAGCGGGAAATGAGCAGTTCTTC.

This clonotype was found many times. In DNA, the CDR3 is TGTGCCACCAGCCCCTTGGTTTGGGGAGAGGGCTACACCTTC. Its translation is CATSPLVWGEGYTF. The chain combines TRBV15 with TRBJ1-2, with D unresolved. V lost 5 bases and J lost 8, with 18 bases in between. The CDR3 extends over 14 amino acids. Germline assignment: CDR1 LNHNV and CDR2 YYDKDF (reference sequence).

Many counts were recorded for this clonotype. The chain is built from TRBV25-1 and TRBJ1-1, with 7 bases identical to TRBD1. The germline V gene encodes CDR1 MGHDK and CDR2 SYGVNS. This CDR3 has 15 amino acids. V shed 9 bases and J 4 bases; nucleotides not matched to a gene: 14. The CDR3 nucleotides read TGTGCCAGTGTAAACCGAAACAGGGGCGCCACTGAAGCTTTCTTT. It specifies CASVNRNRGATEAFF.

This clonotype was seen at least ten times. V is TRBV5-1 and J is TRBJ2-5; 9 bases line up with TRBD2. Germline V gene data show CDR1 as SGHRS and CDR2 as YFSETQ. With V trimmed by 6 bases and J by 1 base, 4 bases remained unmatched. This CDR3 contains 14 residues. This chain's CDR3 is CASMVGLAQETQYF. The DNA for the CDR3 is TGCGCCAGCATGGTGGGACTAGCCCAAGAGACCCAGTACTTC. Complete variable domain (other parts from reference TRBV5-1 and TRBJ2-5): KAGVTQTPRYLIKTRGQQVTLSCSPISGHRSVSWYQQTPGQGLQFLFEYFSETQRNKGNFPGRFSGRQFSNSRSEMNVSTLELGDSALYLCASMVGLAQETQYFGPGTRLLVL.

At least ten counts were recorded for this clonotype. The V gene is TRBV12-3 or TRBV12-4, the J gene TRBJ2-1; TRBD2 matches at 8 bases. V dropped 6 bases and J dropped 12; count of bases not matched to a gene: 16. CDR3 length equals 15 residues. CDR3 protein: CASRYTSGRAGGQFF. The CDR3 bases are TGTGCCAGCAGATACACATCCGGGCGTGCGGGGGGGCAGTTCTTC.

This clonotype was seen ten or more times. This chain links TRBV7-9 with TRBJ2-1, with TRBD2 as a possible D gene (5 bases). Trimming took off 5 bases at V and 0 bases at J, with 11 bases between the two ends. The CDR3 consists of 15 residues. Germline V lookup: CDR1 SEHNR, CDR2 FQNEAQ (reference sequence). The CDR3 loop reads CASSPQGSSYNEQFF. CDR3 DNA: TGTGCCAGCAGCCCTCAAGGGAGCTCCTACAATGAGCAGTTCTTC.

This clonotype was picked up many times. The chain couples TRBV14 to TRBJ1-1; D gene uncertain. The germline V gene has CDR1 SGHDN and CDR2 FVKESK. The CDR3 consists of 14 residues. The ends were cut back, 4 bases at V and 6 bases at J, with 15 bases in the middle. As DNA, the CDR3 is TGTGCCAGCAGCCCGCAAGTCGGTACCCCTGAAGCTTTCTTT. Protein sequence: CASSPQVGTPEAFF. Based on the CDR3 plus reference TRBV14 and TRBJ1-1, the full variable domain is EAGVTQFPSHSVIEKGQTVTLRCDPISGHDNLYWYRRVMGKEIKFLLHFVKESKQDESGMPNNRFLAERTGGTYSTLKVQPAELEDSGVYFCASSPQVGTPEAFFGQGTRLTVV.